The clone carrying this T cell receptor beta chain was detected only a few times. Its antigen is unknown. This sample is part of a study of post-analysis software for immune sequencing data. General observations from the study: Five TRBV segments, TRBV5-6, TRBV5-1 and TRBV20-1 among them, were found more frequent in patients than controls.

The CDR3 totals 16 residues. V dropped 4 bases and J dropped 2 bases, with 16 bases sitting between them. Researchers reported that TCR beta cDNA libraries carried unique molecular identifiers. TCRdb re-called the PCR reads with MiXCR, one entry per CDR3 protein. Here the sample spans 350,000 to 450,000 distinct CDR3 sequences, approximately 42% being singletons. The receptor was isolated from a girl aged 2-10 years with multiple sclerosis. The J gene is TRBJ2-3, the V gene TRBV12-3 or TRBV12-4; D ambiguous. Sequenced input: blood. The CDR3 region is CASSWGYGFFTDTQYF. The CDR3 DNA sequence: TGTGCCAGCAGTTGGGGATACGGCTTCTTCACAGATACGCAGTATTTT.